Below, 2 T cell receptor beta chains from the same sample are listed, as sequenced in a study of blood T cell repertoires in COVID-19. The method was immunoSEQ multiplex PCR; TCRdb's version includes in-frame clones alone and lacks a portion of them. The sample lists about 210,000 clones, about 86% occurring once. The sequenced material came from peripheral blood. The receptors were sampled from a man aged 18 to 30 with active or convalescent COVID-19.

The chain combines TRBV6-4 with TRBJ2-3; a weak D match, TRBD1 (5 bases). Germline V lookup: CDR1 MRHNA, CDR2 SNTAGT. Trimming took off 0 bases at V and 2 bases at J, with 9 bases between the two ends. The length of the CDR3 is 15 residues. The CDR3 DNA follows: TGTGCCAGCAGTGACTCTGGGGCAGCCACAGATACGCAGTATTTT. Protein sequence: CASSDSGAATDTQYF.

This CDR3 is CAWSATGDGYTF. The DNA of the CDR3 is TGTGCCTGGAGTGCCACAGGGGATGGCTACACCTTC. The J gene is TRBJ1-2, the V gene TRBV30; 7 bases are a match to TRBD1. The CDR3 consists of 12 residues. Germline V lookup: CDR1 GTSNPN, CDR2 SVGIG (reference sequence). Germline trimming cut 1 base from V and 6 bases from J; bases unmatched to any gene: 2. The whole variable domain, remainder taken from reference TRBV30 and TRBJ1-2, is SQTIHQWPATLVQPVGSPLSLECTVEGTSNPNLYWYRQAAGRGLQLLFYSVGIGQISSEVPQNLSASRPQDRQFILSSKKLLLSDSGFYLCAWSATGDGYTFGSGTRLTVV.